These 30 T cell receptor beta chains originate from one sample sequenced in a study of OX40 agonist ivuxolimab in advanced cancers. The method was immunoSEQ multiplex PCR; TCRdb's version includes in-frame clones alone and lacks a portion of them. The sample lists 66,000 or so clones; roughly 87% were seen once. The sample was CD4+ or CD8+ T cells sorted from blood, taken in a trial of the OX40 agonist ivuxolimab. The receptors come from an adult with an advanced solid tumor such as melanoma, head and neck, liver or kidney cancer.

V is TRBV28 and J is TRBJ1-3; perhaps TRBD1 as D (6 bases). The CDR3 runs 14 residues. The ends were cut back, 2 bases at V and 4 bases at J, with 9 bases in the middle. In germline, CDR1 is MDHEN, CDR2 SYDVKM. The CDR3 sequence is CASSLAGAGNTIYF. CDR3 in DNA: TGTGCCAGCAGTTTAGCAGGGGCAGGAAACACCATATATTTT.

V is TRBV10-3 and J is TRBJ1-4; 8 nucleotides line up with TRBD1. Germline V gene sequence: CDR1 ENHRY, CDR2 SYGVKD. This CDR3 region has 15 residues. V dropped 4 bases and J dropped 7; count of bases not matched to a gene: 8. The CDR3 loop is CAISGQGAPFEKLFF. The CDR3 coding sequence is TGTGCCATCAGTGGGCAGGGGGCGCCTTTTGAAAAACTGTTTTTT.

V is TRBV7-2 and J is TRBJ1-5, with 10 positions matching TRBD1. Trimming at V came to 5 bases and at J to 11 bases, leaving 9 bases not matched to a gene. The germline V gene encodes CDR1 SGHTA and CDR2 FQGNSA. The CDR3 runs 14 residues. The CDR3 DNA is TGTGCCAGCAGCCCCAATATCGGGACAGGGGCCCAGCATTTT. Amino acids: CASSPNIGTGAQHF.

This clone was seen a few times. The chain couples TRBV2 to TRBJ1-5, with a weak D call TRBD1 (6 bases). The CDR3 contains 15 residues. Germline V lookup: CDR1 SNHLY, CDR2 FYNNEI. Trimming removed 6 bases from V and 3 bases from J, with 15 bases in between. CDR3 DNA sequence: TGTGCCAGCAGGGTAGGGGGACCAACCAATCAGCCCCAGCATTTT. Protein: CASRVGGPTNQPQHF.

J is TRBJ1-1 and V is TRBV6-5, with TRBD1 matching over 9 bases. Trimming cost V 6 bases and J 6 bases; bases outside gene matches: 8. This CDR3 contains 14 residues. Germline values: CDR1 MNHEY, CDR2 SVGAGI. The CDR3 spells CASSPGTGISEAFF. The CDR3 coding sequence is TGTGCCAGCAGCCCCGGGACAGGGATCTCTGAAGCTTTCTTT.

The CDR3 is CASSSGPGGEETQYF. In nucleotides, the CDR3 is TGTGCCAGCAGTTCCGGTCCCGGGGGGGAAGAGACCCAGTACTTC. The genes are TRBV28 and TRBJ2-5; 8 bases fit TRBD2. This CDR3 has 15 residues. Germline assignment: CDR1 MDHEN and CDR2 SYDVKM. The V and J ends lost 4 bases and 3 bases, in that order; junction bases with no gene match: 7.

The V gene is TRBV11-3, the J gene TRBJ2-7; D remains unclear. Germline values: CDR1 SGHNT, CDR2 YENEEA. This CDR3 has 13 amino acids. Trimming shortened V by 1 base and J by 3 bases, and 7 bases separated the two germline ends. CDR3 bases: TGTGCCAGCAGCTTAGCGAAGAACTACGAGCAGTACTTC. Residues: CASSLAKNYEQYF.

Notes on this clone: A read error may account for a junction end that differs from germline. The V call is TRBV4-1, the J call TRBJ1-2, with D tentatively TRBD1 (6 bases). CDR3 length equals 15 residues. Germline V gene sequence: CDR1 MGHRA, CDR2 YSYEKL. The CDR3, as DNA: TGCGCCAGCAGCCAAGATTGGGCAGGGGTGGTTGGCTGCACCTTC. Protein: CASSQDWAGVVGCTF.

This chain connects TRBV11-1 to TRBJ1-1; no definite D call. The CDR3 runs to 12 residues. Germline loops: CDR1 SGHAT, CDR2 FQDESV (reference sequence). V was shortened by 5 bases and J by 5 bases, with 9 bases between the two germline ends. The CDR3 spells CASSPPRTEAFF. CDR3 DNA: TGTGCCAGCAGCCCCCCTAGGACTGAAGCTTTCTTT. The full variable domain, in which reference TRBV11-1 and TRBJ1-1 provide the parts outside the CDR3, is EAEVAQSPRYKITEKSQAVAFWCDPISGHATLYWYRQILGQGPELLVQFQDESVVDDSQLPKDRFSAERLKGVDSTLKIQPAELGDSAMYLCASSPPRTEAFFGQGTRLTVV.

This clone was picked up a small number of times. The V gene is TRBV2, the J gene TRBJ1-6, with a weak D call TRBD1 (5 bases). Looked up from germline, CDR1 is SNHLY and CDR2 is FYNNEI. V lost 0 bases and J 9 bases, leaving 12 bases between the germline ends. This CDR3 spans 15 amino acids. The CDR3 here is CASSEAAAGLSPLHF. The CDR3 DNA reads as TGTGCCAGCAGTGAAGCGGCCGCGGGGCTTTCACCCCTCCACTTT.

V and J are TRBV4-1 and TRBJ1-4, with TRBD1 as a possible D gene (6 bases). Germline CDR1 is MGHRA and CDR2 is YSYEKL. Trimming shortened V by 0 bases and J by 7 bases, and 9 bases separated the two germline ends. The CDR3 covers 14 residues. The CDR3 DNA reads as TGCGCCAGCAGCCAAGACGAGGGGGGTGAAAAACTGTTTTTT. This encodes CASSQDEGGEKLFF.

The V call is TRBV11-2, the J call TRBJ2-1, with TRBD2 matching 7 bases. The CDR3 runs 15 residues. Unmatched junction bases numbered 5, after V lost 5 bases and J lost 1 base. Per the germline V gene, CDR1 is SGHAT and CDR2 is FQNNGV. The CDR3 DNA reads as TGTGCCAGCAGCCAAAGACTAGCTTCCTACAATGAGCAGTTCTTC. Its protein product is CASSQRLASYNEQFF.

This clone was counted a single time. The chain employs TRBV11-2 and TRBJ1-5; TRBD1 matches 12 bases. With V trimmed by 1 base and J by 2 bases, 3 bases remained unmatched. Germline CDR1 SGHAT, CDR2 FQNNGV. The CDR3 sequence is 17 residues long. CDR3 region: CASSLGDRGLGNQPQHF. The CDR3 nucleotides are TGTGCCAGCAGCTTAGGGGACAGGGGGCTCGGCAATCAGCCCCAGCATTTT.

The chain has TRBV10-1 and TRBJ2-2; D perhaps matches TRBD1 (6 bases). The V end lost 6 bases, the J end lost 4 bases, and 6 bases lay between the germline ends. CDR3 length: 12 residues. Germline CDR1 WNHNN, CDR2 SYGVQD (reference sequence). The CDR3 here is CASSRGTGELFF. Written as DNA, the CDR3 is TGCGCCAGCAGCAGGGGCACCGGGGAGCTGTTTTTT.

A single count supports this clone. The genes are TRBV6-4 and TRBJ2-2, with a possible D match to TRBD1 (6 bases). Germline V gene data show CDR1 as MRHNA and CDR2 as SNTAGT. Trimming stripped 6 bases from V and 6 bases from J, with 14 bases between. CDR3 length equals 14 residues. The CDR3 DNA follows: TGTGCCAGCAGGGAACAAACAGGGCCCGGGGAGCTGTTTTTT. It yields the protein CASREQTGPGELFF.

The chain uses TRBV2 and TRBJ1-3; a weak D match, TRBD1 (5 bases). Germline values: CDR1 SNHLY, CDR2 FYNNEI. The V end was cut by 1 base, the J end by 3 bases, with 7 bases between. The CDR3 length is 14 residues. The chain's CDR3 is CASSEGTIGNTIYF. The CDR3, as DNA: TGTGCCAGCAGTGAAGGGACAATTGGAAACACCATATATTTT.

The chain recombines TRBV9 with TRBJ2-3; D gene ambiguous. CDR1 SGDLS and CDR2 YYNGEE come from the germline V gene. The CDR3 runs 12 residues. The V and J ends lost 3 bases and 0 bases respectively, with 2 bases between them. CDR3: CASSGSTDTQYF. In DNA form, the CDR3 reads TGTGCCAGCAGCGGTAGCACAGATACGCAGTATTTT.

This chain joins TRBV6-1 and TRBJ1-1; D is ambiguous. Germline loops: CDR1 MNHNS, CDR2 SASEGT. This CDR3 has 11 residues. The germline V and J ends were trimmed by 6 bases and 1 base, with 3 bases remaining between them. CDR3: CASRANTEAFF. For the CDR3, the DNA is TGTGCCAGCAGAGCGAACACTGAAGCTTTCTTT.

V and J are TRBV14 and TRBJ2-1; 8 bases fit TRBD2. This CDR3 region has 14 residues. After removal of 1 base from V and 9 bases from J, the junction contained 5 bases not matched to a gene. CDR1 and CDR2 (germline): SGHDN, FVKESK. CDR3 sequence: CASSQGIAGREQFF. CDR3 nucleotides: TGTGCCAGCAGCCAAGGTATAGCGGGACGTGAGCAGTTCTTC.

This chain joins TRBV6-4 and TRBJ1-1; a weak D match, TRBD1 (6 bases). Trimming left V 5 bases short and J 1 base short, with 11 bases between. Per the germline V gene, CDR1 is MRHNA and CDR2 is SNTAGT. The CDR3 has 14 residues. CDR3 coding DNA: TGTGCCAGCAGTCGACAGGCTTGGAACACTGAAGCTTTCTTT. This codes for CASSRQAWNTEAFF.

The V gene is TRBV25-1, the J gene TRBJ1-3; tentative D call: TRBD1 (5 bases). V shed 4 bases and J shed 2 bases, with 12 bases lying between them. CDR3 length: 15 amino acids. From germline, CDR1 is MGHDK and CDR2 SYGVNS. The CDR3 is CASSAPGGAGNTIYF. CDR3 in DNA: TGTGCCAGCAGTGCTCCGGGGGGAGCTGGAAACACCATATATTTT.

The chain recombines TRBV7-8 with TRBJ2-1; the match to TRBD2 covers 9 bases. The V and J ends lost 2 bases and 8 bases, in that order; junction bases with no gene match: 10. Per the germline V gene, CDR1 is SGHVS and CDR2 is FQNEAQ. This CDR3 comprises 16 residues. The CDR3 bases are TGTGCCAGCAGCTTATTGATAGCGGGAGTTAGCGATGAGCAGTTCTTC. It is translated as CASSLLIAGVSDEQFF.

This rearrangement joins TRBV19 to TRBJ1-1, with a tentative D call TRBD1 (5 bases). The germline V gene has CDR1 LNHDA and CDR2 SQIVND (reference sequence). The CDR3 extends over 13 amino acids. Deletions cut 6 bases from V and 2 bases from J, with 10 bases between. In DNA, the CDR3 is TGTGCCAGTAGAGACAGTGATAACACTGAAGCTTTCTTT. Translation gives CASRDSDNTEAFF.

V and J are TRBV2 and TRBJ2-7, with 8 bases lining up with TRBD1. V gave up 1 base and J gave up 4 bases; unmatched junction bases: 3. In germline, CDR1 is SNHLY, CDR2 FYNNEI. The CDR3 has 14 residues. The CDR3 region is CASSEGQGAYEQYF. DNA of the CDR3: TGTGCCAGCAGTGAAGGGCAGGGGGCTTACGAGCAGTACTTC. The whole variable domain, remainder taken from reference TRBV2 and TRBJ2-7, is EPEVTQTPSHQVTQMGQEVILRCVPISNHLYFYWYRQILGQKVEFLVSFYNNEISEKSEIFDDQFSVERPDGSNFTLKIRSTKLEDSAMYFCASSEGQGAYEQYFGPGTRLTVT.

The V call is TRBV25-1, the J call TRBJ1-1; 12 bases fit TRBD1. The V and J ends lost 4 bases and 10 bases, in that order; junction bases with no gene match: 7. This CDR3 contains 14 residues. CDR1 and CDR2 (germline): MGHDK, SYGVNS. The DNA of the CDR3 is TGTGCCAGCAGTGGGGGACAGGGGGCCGCGGGAGCTTTCTTT. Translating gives CASSGGQGAAGAFF.

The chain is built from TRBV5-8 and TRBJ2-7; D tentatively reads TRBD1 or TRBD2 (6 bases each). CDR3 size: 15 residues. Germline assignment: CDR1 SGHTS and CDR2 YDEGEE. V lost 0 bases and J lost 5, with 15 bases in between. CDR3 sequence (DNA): TGTGCCAGCAGCTTGGGAACGGGGGCACGTAACGAGCAGTACTTC. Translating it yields CASSLGTGARNEQYF.

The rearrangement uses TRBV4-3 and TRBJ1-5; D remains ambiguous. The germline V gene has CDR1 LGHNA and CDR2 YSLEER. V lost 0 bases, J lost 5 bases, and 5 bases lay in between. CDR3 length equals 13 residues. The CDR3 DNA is TGCGCCAGCAGCCAAGACGGGGATCAGCCCCAGCATTTT. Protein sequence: CASSQDGDQPQHF.

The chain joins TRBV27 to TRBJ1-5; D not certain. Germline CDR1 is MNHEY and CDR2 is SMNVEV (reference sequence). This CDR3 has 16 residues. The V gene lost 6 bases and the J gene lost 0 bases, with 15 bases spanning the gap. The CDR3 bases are TGTGCCAGCAGCCCCCGGGGAGAGGGTAGCAATCAGCCCCAGCATTTT. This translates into CASSPRGEGSNQPQHF.

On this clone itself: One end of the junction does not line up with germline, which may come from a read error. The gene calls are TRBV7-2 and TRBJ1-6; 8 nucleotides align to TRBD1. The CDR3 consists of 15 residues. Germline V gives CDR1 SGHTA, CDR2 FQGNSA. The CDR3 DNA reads TGTGCCAGCAGCTTACAAACAGGGGGGACCTCACCGCTCCACTTT. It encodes CASSLQTGGTSPLHF.

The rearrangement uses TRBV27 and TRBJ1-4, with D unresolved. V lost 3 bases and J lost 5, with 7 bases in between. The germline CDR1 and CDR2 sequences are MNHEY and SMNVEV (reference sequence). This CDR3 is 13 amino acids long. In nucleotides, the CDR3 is TGTGCCAGCAGTTTTTGGGAAAATGAAAAACTGTTTTTT. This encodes CASSFWENEKLFF.